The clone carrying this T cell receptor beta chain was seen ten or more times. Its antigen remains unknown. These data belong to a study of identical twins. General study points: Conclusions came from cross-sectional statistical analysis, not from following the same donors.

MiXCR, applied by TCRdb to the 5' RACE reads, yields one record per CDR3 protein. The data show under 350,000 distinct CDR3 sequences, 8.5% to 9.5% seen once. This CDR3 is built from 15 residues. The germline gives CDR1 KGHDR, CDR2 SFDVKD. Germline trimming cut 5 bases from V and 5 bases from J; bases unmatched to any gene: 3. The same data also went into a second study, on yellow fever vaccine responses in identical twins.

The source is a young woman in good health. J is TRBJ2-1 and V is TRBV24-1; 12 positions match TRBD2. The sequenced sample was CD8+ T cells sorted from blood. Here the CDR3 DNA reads TGTGCCACCAGTGGACTAGCGGGAGCTGACAATGAGCAGTTCTTC. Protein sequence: CATSGLAGADNEQFF.